The next 2 T cell receptor beta chains were all read from a single sample in a study of cytomegalovirus exposure and HLA in healthy donors. In the PCR, 60 Vbeta and 13 Jbeta primers were used. Data came from immunoSEQ multiplex PCR; TCRdb stores just in-frame clones and leaves some out. The sample lists 140,000 or so clones; 84% were seen once. Sequenced material: PBMCs. Every receptor here comes from a boy between 2 and 10 years old in good health and CMV-seronegative.

This chain links TRBV7-2 with TRBJ2-7; 10 bases agree with TRBD2. V dropped 7 bases and J dropped 4; count of bases not matched to a gene: 10. There are 15 residues in the CDR3. Germline assignment: CDR1 SGHTA and CDR2 FQGNSA. This CDR3 is CASTPGASGGYEQYF. The CDR3 DNA reads as TGTGCCAGCACCCCCGGGGCTAGCGGGGGTTACGAGCAGTACTTC.

V gene TRBV5-1 combines with J gene TRBJ1-2, with a possible D match to TRBD1 (6 bases). CDR1 SGHRS and CDR2 YFSETQ come from the germline V gene. The CDR3 runs 18 residues. With 0 bases removed from V and 3 bases from J, the gap between germline ends came to 21 bases. The CDR3: CASSLGPKGGGVHYGYTF. Written as DNA, the CDR3 is TGCGCCAGCAGCTTGGGGCCGAAGGGAGGGGGAGTTCACTATGGCTACACCTTC. The variable domain in full, with the rest retrieved from reference TRBV5-1 and TRBJ1-2, is KAGVTQTPRYLIKTRGQQVTLSCSPISGHRSVSWYQQTPGQGLQFLFEYFSETQRNKGNFPGRFSGRQFSNSRSEMNVSTLELGDSALYLCASSLGPKGGGVHYGYTFGSGTRLTVV.